This T cell receptor (beta chain) was identified in a study of T cells in Graves' hyperthyroidism and ophthalmopathy. The study left out patients who had uncontrolled infection, other autoimmune disease, pregnancy or lactation. Authors of the study amplified TCR beta CDR3 regions from RNA transcripts. TCR CDR3 underwent first-round RT-PCR with the HTBI primer set. MiXCR, applied by TCRdb to the multiplex PCR reads, yields one record per CDR3 protein. The data hold over 650,000 distinct CDR3 sequences, with approximately 42% observed a single time. Trimming removed 3 bases at V and 1 base at J, with 12 bases between. The V gene's germline CDR1 is MNHNS and CDR2 SASEGT. The CDR3 contains 15 residues.

The V call is TRBV6-1, the J call TRBJ2-5; D tentatively fits TRBD1 or TRBD2 (5 bases each). The sequencing sample was made of peripheral blood or thyroid tissue (not recorded which). This TCR derives from an adult man with Graves' disease, either hyperthyroidism or ophthalmopathy (not recorded which). The CDR3 DNA sequence: TGTGCCAGCAGTGATGTTGGGGGTGGCCAAGAGACCCAGTACTTC. As protein: CASSDVGGGQETQYF.